This entry is about one T cell receptor (beta chain). Its antigen is not identified. The sample is drawn from a study of T cell responses to AZD1222 COVID-19 vaccine. Broader study findings: Increases in Spike-specific TCR breadth and depth were seen after two AZD1222 doses. CD4 TCRs covered the whole spike, strongest at regions 160-218 and 743-854. Repertoires in all cases were sampled only once the peak T cell response had passed. Among spike-specific TCRs, nearly half reportedly target unmutated variant regions.

Using immunoSEQ multiplex PCR, the repertoire was profiled, and TCRdb retains in-frame clones only, with some absent. The sample consists of about 140,000 clones, 80% to 95% of them appearing once. The CDR3 runs 13 residues. Trimming stripped 6 bases from V and 8 bases from J, with 14 bases between. Per the germline V gene, CDR1 is SGHAT and CDR2 is FQNNGV. The clonotype originates from an adult in good health. The sequencing used peripheral blood, collected on day 0 of AZD1222 vaccination. This chain links TRBV11-2 with TRBJ1-3, with D hard to call. CDR3 DNA sequence: TGTGCCAGCAGACTCTGGGAGGGAGACACCATATATTTT. Its protein product is CASRLWEGDTIYF.